One and the same sample provided the 20 T cell receptor beta chains below, sequenced in a study of cytomegalovirus exposure and HLA in healthy donors. PCR was performed using 60 Vbeta and 13 Jbeta primers. TCRdb's copy holds only in-frame clones and misses some; the assay was immunoSEQ multiplex PCR. The sample carries approximately 72,000 clones, about 66% recorded once. Sequencing was carried out using PBMCs. These receptors were obtained from a man aged 35 to 55 in good health and CMV-seropositive.

V gene TRBV9 combines with J gene TRBJ2-1, with D tentatively TRBD1 (5 bases). Germline V gene data show CDR1 as SGDLS and CDR2 as YYNGEE. The CDR3 runs 13 residues. The V and J ends lost 7 bases and 3 bases respectively, with 11 bases between them. CDR3 region: CASARGNYNEQFF. The DNA of the CDR3 is TGTGCCAGCGCTAGGGGAAACTACAATGAGCAGTTCTTC. Supplemented by reference TRBV9 and TRBJ2-1, the full variable domain reads DSGVTQTPKHLITATGQRVTLRCSPRSGDLSVYWYQQSLDQGLQFLIQYYNGEERAKGNILERFSAQQFPDLHSELNLSSLELGDSALYFCASARGNYNEQFFGPGTRLTVL.

This clone has just one count. The gene calls are TRBV5-1 and TRBJ1-2; the D gene is possibly TRBD1 (5 bases). The V and J ends lost 6 bases and 4 bases respectively, with 16 bases between them. The CDR3 length is 14 residues. Per germline, CDR1 SGHRS and CDR2 YFSETQ. CDR3 amino acids: CASKYLGGGYGYTF. CDR3 coding DNA: TGCGCCAGCAAATATCTGGGGGGTGGCTATGGCTACACCTTC.

The chain recombines TRBV9 with TRBJ2-3, with TRBD2 as a possible D gene (7 bases). Trimming cost V 0 bases and J 3 bases, with 14 bases left between them. The CDR3 is 16 amino acids. The V gene's germline CDR1 is SGDLS and CDR2 YYNGEE. CDR3 sequence reads: CASSVAGGAGTDTQYF. The CDR3 region has the DNA TGTGCCAGCAGCGTAGCTGGGGGGGCAGGAACAGATACGCAGTATTTT.

This chain uses TRBV29-1 with TRBJ2-7, with a tentative D call TRBD1 (6 bases). V was pared by 6 bases and J by 12 bases, with 18 bases between. CDR1 is SQVTM and CDR2 is ANQGSEA in the germline V gene. CDR3 size: 11 residues. The CDR3 is CSVTTGYFRYF. In DNA form, the CDR3 reads TGCAGCGTGACGACAGGATACTTCCGGTACTTC.

The V call is TRBV4-1, the J call TRBJ1-2; D ambiguous. V lost 0 bases, J lost 7 bases, and 12 bases lay in between. Germline CDR1 and CDR2: MGHRA and YSYEKL. The CDR3 runs to 14 residues. Written as DNA, the CDR3 is TGCGCCAGCAGCCAAGATGAGAGAGGGTTTGGCTACACCTTC. This sequence encodes CASSQDERGFGYTF.

The chain employs TRBV7-9 and TRBJ2-3, with D maybe TRBD1 (5 bases). Between the trimmed V and J ends, which lost 5 bases and 6 bases, there was a span of 12 bases. This CDR3 has 13 amino acids. The V gene's germline CDR1 is SEHNR and CDR2 FQNEAQ (reference sequence). DNA of the CDR3: TGTGCCAGCAGCCCGCTCCCAGGGGATACGCAGTATTTT. Its protein is CASSPLPGDTQYF.

The CDR3 nucleotides are TGTGCCAGCAGCGGGGGACAGGGAGGGTACAGGAACACTGAAGCTTTCTTT. Translated, it gives CASSGGQGGYRNTEAFF. The J gene is TRBJ1-1, the V gene TRBV5-4; 9 positions match TRBD1. The V and J ends lost 4 bases and 1 base, in that order; junction bases with no gene match: 11. CDR1 is SGHNT, CDR2 YYREEE, per germline (reference sequence). The CDR3 totals 17 residues.

Only one count was recorded for this clone. V gene TRBV21-1 combines with J gene TRBJ2-3; the D call TRBD2 from the table was never checked on the DNA. TRBV21-1 is a pseudogene locus. The CDR3 totals 16 residues. The CDR3 spells CASSMIFGVSTDTQYF. In DNA form, the CDR3 reads TGTGCCAGCAGCATGATATTCGGGGTTAGCACAGATACGCAGTATTTT.

This clone occurred a few times. The chain uses TRBV19 and TRBJ1-1, with TRBD1 as a possible D gene (6 bases). V lost 3 bases and J 5 bases, leaving 22 bases between the germline ends. Germline V gives CDR1 LNHDA, CDR2 SQIVND (reference sequence). The CDR3 has 17 amino acids. As DNA, the CDR3 is TGTGCCAGTAGTATCCTCGGGACATCCCTTAGGAGAACTGAAGCTTTCTTT. The encoded protein is CASSILGTSLRRTEAFF. Full variable domain (remainder filled in from reference TRBV19 and TRBJ1-1): DGGITQSPKYLFRKEGQNVTLSCEQNLNHDAMYWYRQDPGQGLRLIYYSQIVNDFQKGDIAEGYSVSREKKESFPLTVTSAQKNPTAFYLCASSILGTSLRRTEAFFGQGTRLTVV.

V is TRBV7-2 and J is TRBJ1-3; 8 bases agree with TRBD1. Germline lookup yields CDR1 SGHTA and CDR2 FQGNSA. The CDR3 runs 15 residues. The V gene end was trimmed by 6 bases and the J gene end by 0 bases; junction bases not matched to a gene: 4. CDR3 region: CASRQGASSGNTIYF. CDR3 bases: TGTGCCAGCAGGCAGGGGGCGAGCTCTGGAAACACCATATATTTT.

The rearrangement links TRBV6-1 to TRBJ2-3; D is ambiguous. This CDR3 has 14 amino acids. Germline V lookup: CDR1 MNHNS, CDR2 SASEGT. Trimming took off 2 bases at V and 5 bases at J, with 11 bases between the two ends. CDR3: CASSEFPSIDTQYF. DNA of the CDR3: TGTGCCAGCAGTGAATTCCCTAGTATAGATACGCAGTATTTT.

The chain is built from TRBV18 and TRBJ2-7; D possibly corresponds to TRBD1 (5 bases). Germline V gene lookup returns CDR1 KGHSH and CDR2 LQKENI. The CDR3 is 16 residues long. V lost 2 bases and J lost 2, with 16 bases in between. DNA of the CDR3: TGTGCCAGCTCACCAGAGCAGGGTCTTAGGACCTACGAGCAGTACTTC. Its translation is CASSPEQGLRTYEQYF.

The chain uses TRBV29-1 and TRBJ1-2, with 12 bases fitting TRBD1. Trimming removed 4 bases from V and 0 bases from J; junction bases left unmatched: 3. This CDR3 is 15 amino acids long. The germline gives CDR1 SQVTM, CDR2 ANQGSEA. Here the CDR3 reads CSVVGTGGSNYGYTF. In DNA form, the CDR3 reads TGCAGCGTTGTCGGGACAGGGGGCTCTAACTATGGCTACACCTTC.

This chain joins TRBV9 and TRBJ1-1; TRBD1 is a possible D gene (5 bases). The V gene lost 4 bases and the J gene lost 5 bases, with 15 bases spanning the gap. Germline assignment: CDR1 SGDLS and CDR2 YYNGEE. The CDR3 consists of 14 residues. CDR3 sequence (DNA): TGTGCCAGCAGCCCCGGGGGGGGAGGTACTGAAGCTTTCTTT. Translation: CASSPGGGGTEAFF.

The V call is TRBV7-9, the J call TRBJ2-2; 7 bases are a match to TRBD1. The ends lost 3 bases at V and 7 bases at J; junction bases unmatched: 11. The CDR3 runs 16 residues. Germline CDR1 SEHNR, CDR2 FQNEAQ (reference sequence). CDR3 sequence (DNA): TGTGCCAGCAGCTTGAGAGGGGACAGACACTTCGGGGAGCTGTTTTTT. This sequence encodes CASSLRGDRHFGELFF.

The chain employs TRBV28 and TRBJ1-2; 7 nucleotides match TRBD1. There are 14 residues in the CDR3. V lost 10 bases to trimming and J lost 4 bases; unmatched junction nucleotides: 12. Germline values: CDR1 MDHEN, CDR2 SYDVKM. CDR3 DNA sequence: TGTGCCATTGTTAGACCGGGACAGCCCTATGGCTACACCTTC. Translation: CAIVRPGQPYGYTF.

The V and J genes are TRBV23-1 and TRBJ1-1, with D unclear. TRBV23-1 is recorded as an ORF, its role being uncertain. This CDR3 has 13 amino acids. Trimming shortened V by 4 bases and J by 3 bases, and 9 bases separated the two germline ends. CDR3 coding DNA: TGCGCCAGCAGTCGCGACGGGGACACTGAAGCTTTCTTT. Amino acids: CASSRDGDTEAFF.

This chain uses TRBV5-1 with TRBJ2-3, with D possibly being TRBD2 (6 bases). The ends were cut back, 2 bases at V and 2 bases at J, with 9 bases in the middle. There are 14 residues in the CDR3. Germline values: CDR1 SGHRS, CDR2 YFSETQ. The CDR3 nucleotides read TGCGCCAGCAGCTTAGGGACTCCCACAGATACGCAGTATTTT. Its protein is CASSLGTPTDTQYF.

The chain joins TRBV6-5 to TRBJ2-5; the D gene is possibly TRBD2 (6 bases). Germline V gene data show CDR1 as MNHEY and CDR2 as SVGAGI. Trimming took 6 bases from V and 5 from J, leaving 10 bases between them. There are 12 residues in the CDR3. This CDR3 reads CASRGGGETQYF. The DNA of the CDR3 is TGTGCCAGCAGGGGGGGTGGCGAGACCCAGTACTTC.

This chain connects TRBV28 to TRBJ1-1; 7 nucleotides align to TRBD1. The germline V gene has CDR1 MDHEN and CDR2 SYDVKM. The CDR3 is 14 residues long. With 6 bases clipped from V and 1 base from J, the junction kept 5 bases outside the gene matches. For the CDR3, the DNA is TGTGCCAGCAGCCTAGCAGGGGGGAACACTGAAGCTTTCTTT. Protein product: CASSLAGGNTEAFF.